The source of this TCR beta chain is a study of blood T cells in healthy people across ages (dated by TCRdb to 2013 to 2016). About the study as a whole: Template switching captured roughly one uniquely barcoded TCR beta cDNA molecule per two T cells in model experiments. Using deep sequencing normalized with unique cDNA molecular identifiers, the study measured how TCR beta repertoire diversity changes with age. The donors were divided into four age groups: young (average approximately 17 years), middle-aged (about 41), aged (approximately 64) and long-lived (about 80). To avoid experimental bias, donors of different ages were spread randomly across the sequencing lanes. Using the same blood draw, the study looked at two additional independent replicas of 1 million unique cDNA reads for two donors, one aged 18 to 30 and the other aged 80 or older.

The study at large found these results: The CMV infection status of donors was not known, potentially confounding age-related changes in expanded clonotypes. A strong correlation was found between observed TCR beta diversity and the percentage of naive T cells measured by flow cytometry. Because profiling used bulk unsorted PBMCs, naive and antigen-experienced compartments could not be compared conclusively. Compared with the aged group, more naive CD4+ T cells, fewer expanded clones and increased TCR diversity were shown by the long-lived group, suggesting age selection. Estimates of total diversity based on one million sequenced T cells were considered lower bounds and underestimates. As age increased, observed TCR beta diversity per million T cells dropped in a roughly linear way, and a significant reduction was already evident by age around 41.

The CDR3 covers 16 residues, taking in both the cysteine and the phenylalanine. The kept DNA is CDR3 alone, 48 bases in frame from the first base. Per the germline V gene, MNHEY is the CDR1 and SVGEGT is the CDR2. V has 2 bases trimmed and J has 4 bases trimmed; junction bases matching no gene number 5. The library was prepared using 5' RACE. Sequencing instrument: Illumina HiSeq 2500. A second about 6 to 11 cycle PCR used a sample-barcoded 5' primer and a J-beta primer mix. A unique molecular identifier was introduced onto each TCR beta cDNA molecule by a template-switch 5' adaptor carrying 12 random nucleotides. At least 2.5 million CDR3-containing paired-end reads were obtained from each sample. All of the RNA was converted into first-strand cDNA using the Mint cDNA synthesis kit, with a TRBC-specific oligonucleotide serving as the primer. Following uracil-DNA glycosylase treatment, all cDNA underwent a first 18-cycle PCR with the universal primers M1SS and BC2_uni_R. The study's processing was this. For normalization, 1 million high-quality reads were randomly selected from each sample, with every read carrying a distinct molecular identifier. Instead of being binned into consensus sequences, reads that shared molecular identifiers were thrown out. MiTCR, with a Q25 quality threshold and the strictest error-elimination algorithm, was used for CDR3 identification, clonotype clustering and error correction. A nonparametric unseen species model with Euler transformation was used to estimate lower-bound total TCR beta diversity. Using fastp trimming at Q25 and MiXCR clonotype assembly, TCRdb reanalyzed the public sequencing data and kept in-frame beta chains. Rows with a matching CDR3 protein are joined into one entry that keeps the most common DNA and genes. TCRdb, rather than the study authors, made the V and J calls. The sample includes around 650,000 distinct CDR3 sequences, with about 30% observed a single time. The ten most abundant clones make up less than 20% of the sample.

Of note for this clonotype: It has no known antigen specificity. The sample holds no much larger clone one base away, and base qualities are not on file.

The 39 donors, aged about 6 to 90 years, were systemically healthy Caucasian individuals from Russia. Each donor gave about 10 milliliters of peripheral blood, drawn into EDTA-treated Vacutainer tubes. Ficoll-Paque density-gradient centrifugation was used to isolate PBMCs, with at least 6.5 million per sample. Trizol reagent was used to extract total RNA from the PBMCs, yielding at least 5.5 micrograms per sample. For every donor, flow cytometry on a PBMC aliquot measured the percentage of naive CD45RAhigh/CD27high T cells. The sequence derives from an elderly woman in good health. Donor details come from another sample of the same person, matched by shared clones. The specimen was blood. The chain uses TRBV6-2 or TRBV6-3 and TRBJ2-2, with TRBD1 matching 9 junction bases. The base sequence is TGTGCCAGCAGTTACAGGGACAGGGTCGGCACCGGGGAGCTGTTTTTT. It translates as CASSYRDRVGTGELFF.